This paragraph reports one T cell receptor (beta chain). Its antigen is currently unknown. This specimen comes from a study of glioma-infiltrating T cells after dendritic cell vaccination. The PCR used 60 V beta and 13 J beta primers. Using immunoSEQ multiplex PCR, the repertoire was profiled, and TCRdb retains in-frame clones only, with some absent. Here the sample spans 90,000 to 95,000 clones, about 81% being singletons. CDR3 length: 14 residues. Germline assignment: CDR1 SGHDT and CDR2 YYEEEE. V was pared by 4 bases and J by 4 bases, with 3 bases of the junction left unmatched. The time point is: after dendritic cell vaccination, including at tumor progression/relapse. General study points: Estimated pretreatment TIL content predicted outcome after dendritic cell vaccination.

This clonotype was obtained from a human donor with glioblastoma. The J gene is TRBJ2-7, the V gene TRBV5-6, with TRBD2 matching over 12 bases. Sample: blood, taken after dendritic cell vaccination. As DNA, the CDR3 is TGTGCCAGCAGCCGGACTAGCGGGGTATACGAGCAGTACTTC. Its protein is CASSRTSGVYEQYF.